Listed here are 28 T cell receptor beta chains from one sample, sequenced in a study of CD8 T cells in Susac syndrome. After extraction with the RNeasy kit, roughly 0.5 to 1 ug of the RNA was reverse transcribed using random hexamers. TCRdb used MiXCR to reprocess the immunoSEQ multiplex PCR reads, holding one entry per CDR3 protein. The top ten hold roughly 0.13% of the sample, which has fewer than 250,000 distinct CDR3 sequences, 80% to 95% seen once. Sequenced sample: CD8+ T cells from PBMCs. The origin of the receptors is a human donor with multiple sclerosis.

This rearrangement joins TRBV13 to TRBJ2-3; 8 bases fit TRBD1. The CDR3 loop spans 14 amino acids. V shed 5 bases and J 11 bases; nucleotides not matched to a gene: 12. Germline V lookup: CDR1 PRHDT, CDR2 FYEKMQ (reference sequence). The CDR3 DNA sequence: TGTGCCAGCAGCATGACCGAGACAGGGGATGAGCAGTATTTT. This translates into CASSMTETGDEQYF.

This clonotype has more than one count but fewer than ten. V usage is TRBV30 and J usage is TRBJ1-5; D ambiguous. The CDR3 extends over 12 amino acids. Germline values: CDR1 GTSNPN, CDR2 SVGIG (reference sequence). Trimming stripped 4 bases from V and 3 bases from J, with 7 bases between. The chain's CDR3 is CAWIKLNQPQHF. CDR3 bases: TGTGCCTGGATAAAGCTCAATCAGCCCCAGCATTTT.

This chain connects TRBV13 to TRBJ2-1; 14 nucleotides match TRBD2. The CDR3 sequence is 14 residues long. Unmatched junction bases numbered 4, after V lost 5 bases and J lost 10 bases. The germline V gene encodes CDR1 PRHDT and CDR2 FYEKMQ (reference sequence). Here the CDR3 reads CASSHGLAGGEQFF. The CDR3 DNA reads TGTGCCAGCAGCCACGGACTAGCGGGGGGAGAGCAGTTCTTC.

V usage is TRBV9 and J usage is TRBJ2-2; tentatively, D is TRBD2 (5 bases). CDR3 length equals 12 residues. The germline V gene encodes CDR1 SGDLS and CDR2 YYNGEE. Trimming removed 7 bases from V and 1 base from J, with 5 bases in between. The CDR3 DNA follows: TGTGCCAGCGGGAGGAACACCGGGGAGCTGTTTTTT. Translating gives CASGRNTGELFF.

V is TRBV6-5 and J is TRBJ2-2; D not certain. V lost 0 bases, J lost 1 base, and 6 bases lay in between. The CDR3 is 15 residues long. Looked up from germline, CDR1 is MNHEY and CDR2 is SVGAGI. The CDR3 spells CASSYSFGNTGELFF. The DNA of the CDR3 is TGTGCCAGCAGTTACTCGTTCGGGAACACCGGGGAGCTGTTTTTT.

As DNA, the CDR3 is TGTGCCAGCAGTTTATGGGCCGGCACCGGGGAGCTGTTTTTT. It is translated as CASSLWAGTGELFF. The chain employs TRBV6-2 or TRBV6-3 and TRBJ2-2; D gene unclear. The germline V gene has CDR1 MNHEY and CDR2 SVGEGT. Deletions cut 4 bases from V and 4 bases from J, with 10 bases between. The CDR3 is made up of 14 amino acids.

The chain carries TRBV29-1 and TRBJ1-1, with D maybe TRBD1 (6 bases). The CDR3 covers 12 residues. In germline, CDR1 is SQVTM, CDR2 ANQGSEA. The V end was cut by 7 bases, the J end by 5 bases, with 14 bases between. CDR3: CSAPTGSTEAFF. CDR3 sequence (DNA): TGCAGCGCCCCGACAGGTTCTACTGAAGCTTTCTTT.

The chain uses TRBV2 and TRBJ2-7, with 13 bases identical to TRBD2. The CDR3 length is 15 residues. The trim removed 6 bases at V and 3 bases at J, leaving 5 bases unmatched. Germline V gives CDR1 SNHLY, CDR2 FYNNEI. The CDR3 spells CASRGTSGTYYEQYF. Written as DNA, the CDR3 is TGTGCCAGCAGGGGGACTAGCGGGACATACTACGAGCAGTACTTC.

V is TRBV9 and J is TRBJ1-1; D is perhaps TRBD1 (6 bases). V dropped 3 bases and J dropped 1 base, with 10 bases sitting between them. Germline V CDR1 and CDR2: SGDLS, YYNGEE. The CDR3 loop spans 14 amino acids. The CDR3 sequence is CASSAGQKNTEAFF. In nucleotides, the CDR3 is TGTGCCAGCAGCGCCGGACAGAAGAACACTGAAGCTTTCTTT.

This chain connects TRBV10-3 to TRBJ1-2; D unclear. The CDR3 extends over 13 amino acids. CDR1 is ENHRY, CDR2 SYGVKD, per germline. The V gene lost 2 bases and the J gene lost 2 bases, with 6 bases spanning the gap. The CDR3 DNA reads as TGTGCCATCAGTGAGAAAGAAAACTATGGCTACACCTTC. Protein sequence: CAISEKENYGYTF.

The chain joins TRBV27 to TRBJ2-1; D possibly corresponds to TRBD2 (5 bases). V lost 2 bases and J 0 bases, leaving 8 bases between the germline ends. Germline values: CDR1 MNHEY, CDR2 SMNVEV (reference sequence). This CDR3 has 15 amino acids. CDR3 DNA: TGTGCCAGCAGTTTAGTTGCGGGCTCCTACAATGAGCAGTTCTTC. It yields the protein CASSLVAGSYNEQFF.

This clonotype was seen just once. The V gene is TRBV2, the J gene TRBJ1-5; D unclear. CDR3 length: 15 amino acids. Germline loops: CDR1 SNHLY, CDR2 FYNNEI. V lost 2 bases, J lost 2 bases, and 10 bases lay in between. CDR3 coding DNA: TGTGCCAGCAGTGAATTGGGCACCCGCAATCAGCCCCAGCATTTT. It yields the protein CASSELGTRNQPQHF. Drawing the rest from reference TRBV2 and TRBJ1-5, the complete variable domain is EPEVTQTPSHQVTQMGQEVILRCVPISNHLYFYWYRQILGQKVEFLVSFYNNEISEKSEIFDDQFSVERPDGSNFTLKIRSTKLEDSAMYFCASSELGTRNQPQHFGDGTRLSIL.

With regard to this clonotype: A read error may account for a junction end that differs from germline. The chain combines TRBV7-9 with TRBJ2-7, with TRBD1 as a possible D gene (5 bases). Germline V gives CDR1 SEHNR, CDR2 FQNEAQ (reference sequence). The CDR3 sequence is 13 residues long. CDR3 bases: TGTGCCAGCAGCCATCGACAGAACAACGAACAGTACTTC. Its protein is CASSHRQNNEQYF.

The rearrangement uses TRBV9 and TRBJ1-3; TRBD1 is a possible D gene (6 bases). V shed 3 bases and J shed 4 bases, with 14 bases lying between them. Germline V gives CDR1 SGDLS, CDR2 YYNGEE. The CDR3 is 15 amino acids. The CDR3 reads CASSEGDGIGNTIYF. As DNA, the CDR3 is TGTGCCAGCAGCGAGGGGGACGGAATCGGAAACACCATATATTTT.

The V call is TRBV4-1, the J call TRBJ2-4; D call uncertain. Trimming shortened V by 1 base and J by 11 bases, and 6 bases separated the two germline ends. The CDR3 length is 11 residues. CDR1 and CDR2 from the germline V gene are MGHRA and YSYEKL. The CDR3 DNA sequence: TGCGCCAGCAGCCAAGTCGGTGTTCAGTACTTC. Amino acids: CASSQVGVQYF.

The rearrangement joins TRBV5-1 to TRBJ1-2; D is unresolved. The germline gives CDR1 SGHRS, CDR2 YFSETQ. This CDR3 is built from 12 residues. V lost 5 bases, J lost 6 bases, and 11 bases lay in between. CDR3: CASRQGSDGYTF. Here the CDR3 DNA reads TGCGCCAGCAGACAAGGGAGCGATGGCTACACCTTC.

The rearrangement uses TRBV10-2 and TRBJ2-4; 7 bases fit TRBD2. This CDR3 has 12 amino acids. The germline V gene encodes CDR1 WSHSY and CDR2 SAAADI. V trimming: 0 bases; J trimming: 14 bases; junction bases outside the gene matches: 4. In DNA form, the CDR3 reads TGCGCCAGCAGTGAGTCAGGCAGCGGGGAGTACTTC. Its translation is CASSESGSGEYF.

This sequence joins TRBV29-1 and TRBJ2-1; 9 positions agree with TRBD2. Germline V gene lookup returns CDR1 SQVTM and CDR2 ANQGSEA. Trimming at V came to 0 bases and at J to 3 bases, leaving 9 bases not matched to a gene. This CDR3 region has 17 residues. CDR3 sequence reads: CSVEDQREAKDYNEQFF. CDR3 coding DNA: TGCAGCGTTGAAGATCAGCGGGAGGCCAAAGACTACAATGAGCAGTTCTTC.

In its sample, this clonotype was seen once. The rearrangement uses TRBV4-3 and TRBJ1-5; D ambiguous. Germline CDR1 is LGHNA and CDR2 is YSLEER. This CDR3 contains 15 residues. Trimming cost V 5 bases and J 0 bases, with 11 bases left between them. The CDR3 protein is CASSEGVLSNQPQHF. The CDR3 DNA reads TGCGCCAGCAGCGAGGGAGTTCTTAGCAATCAGCCCCAGCATTTT.

The genes are TRBV7-9 and TRBJ1-4; D is uncertain. Germline V gives CDR1 SEHNR, CDR2 FQNEAQ (reference sequence). Trimming took 10 bases from V and 8 from J, leaving 11 bases between them. This CDR3 has 11 amino acids. CDR3 bases: TGTGCCACCAGTGGGCCGGAAAAACTGTTTTTT. It is translated as CATSGPEKLFF.

The V and J genes are TRBV5-1 and TRBJ1-2; D not certain. The CDR3 runs to 14 residues. V lost 0 bases and J 6 bases, leaving 12 bases between the germline ends. The germline V gene encodes CDR1 SGHRS and CDR2 YFSETQ. The CDR3 DNA reads as TGCGCCAGCAGCTTGGAGGTGGCTTTAGATGGCTACACCTTC. Amino acids: CASSLEVALDGYTF.

The V call is TRBV7-3, the J call TRBJ2-1; unclear D gene. V lost 4 bases and J 5 bases, leaving 9 bases between the germline ends. Per germline, CDR1 SGHTA and CDR2 FQGTGA. This CDR3 is 13 amino acids long. The CDR3 here is CASSSTIDNEQFF. DNA for the CDR3: TGTGCCAGCAGCTCCACCATCGACAATGAGCAGTTCTTC.

This chain joins TRBV7-9 and TRBJ1-4; D not resolved. This CDR3 spans 16 amino acids. Per the germline V gene, CDR1 is SEHNR and CDR2 is FQNEAQ (reference sequence). Trimming took 3 bases from V and 8 from J, leaving 19 bases between them. CDR3 coding DNA: TGTGCCAGCAGCTTTAATGGTCCGCCTGACGGCGAAAAACTGTTTTTT. Its protein is CASSFNGPPDGEKLFF.

This clonotype was counted a few times. The chain is built from TRBV29-1 and TRBJ2-3; D is uncertain. Germline CDR1 SQVTM, CDR2 ANQGSEA. CDR3 length equals 12 residues. V lost 4 bases and J 0 bases, leaving 5 bases between the germline ends. This chain's CDR3 is CSVVGSTDTQYF. In nucleotides, the CDR3 is TGCAGCGTTGTCGGAAGCACAGATACGCAGTATTTT.

This sequence joins TRBV30 and TRBJ1-2, with a weak D call TRBD1 (5 bases). Germline V CDR1 and CDR2: GTSNPN, SVGIG (reference sequence). The CDR3 spans 12 residues. V was clipped by 8 bases and J by 0 bases, with 10 bases between them. The CDR3 DNA reads as TGTGCCCACGACAGTCCTAACTATGGCTACACCTTC. Residues: CAHDSPNYGYTF.

There are a few counts of this clonotype. V gene TRBV27 combines with J gene TRBJ2-7; 10 bases map to TRBD2. The J segment lost 1 base and the V segment lost 2 bases, leaving 2 bases of the junction unmatched. Germline assignment: CDR1 MNHEY and CDR2 SMNVEV (reference sequence). The CDR3 runs to 15 residues. CDR3 nucleotides: TGTGCCAGCAGTTTAGGGACTAGCGCATCCTACGAGCAGTACTTC. Encoded protein: CASSLGTSASYEQYF.

The rearrangement links TRBV11-2 to TRBJ2-5; no clear D gene. The germline V and J ends were trimmed by 8 bases and 4 bases, with 8 bases remaining between them. The CDR3 is made up of 11 amino acids. CDR1 and CDR2 from the germline V gene are SGHAT and FQNNGV. The CDR3 here is CASLQAETQYF. The DNA for the CDR3 is TGTGCCAGCTTGCAGGCAGAGACCCAGTACTTC.

The chain couples TRBV12-3 or TRBV12-4 to TRBJ1-5; D gene ambiguous. Trimming pared 3 bases from V and 2 bases from J, leaving 11 bases between. This CDR3 spans 15 amino acids. CDR3 DNA sequence: TGTGCCAGCAGTTTTAGAAGGGAGGGCAATCAGCCCCAGCATTTT. It yields the protein CASSFRREGNQPQHF.